These 27 T cell receptor beta chains were sequenced from one sample in a study of T cell responses to AZD1222 COVID-19 vaccine. Repertoires were generated with immunoSEQ multiplex PCR, while TCRdb's copy carries only in-frame clones and drops some. The sample comprises about 59,000 clones, roughly 84% of which are singletons, and approximately 7.4% rests with the top ten. The sample here was peripheral blood, taken on day 0 of AZD1222 vaccination. Source of these receptors: an adult in good health.

The chain links TRBV6-2 or TRBV6-3 to TRBJ1-5, with 7 bases that match TRBD1. Germline V lookup: CDR1 MNHEY, CDR2 SVGEGT. This CDR3 has 15 residues. Trimming at V came to 6 bases and at J to 5 bases, leaving 10 bases not matched to a gene. The CDR3 here is CASSLPTGQYQPQHF. The CDR3 bases are TGTGCCAGCAGCCTACCGACAGGGCAGTATCAGCCCCAGCATTTT.

This chain connects TRBV6-5 to TRBJ1-5, with D possibly matching TRBD1 (5 bases). The germline CDR1 and CDR2 sequences are MNHEY and SVGAGI. The ends were cut back, 6 bases at V and 5 bases at J, with 14 bases in the middle. The CDR3 is 14 amino acids. The CDR3 DNA reads as TGTGCCAGCAGGTCCGGGACGTATGATCAGCCCCAGCATTTT. It encodes CASRSGTYDQPQHF.

This clone was counted a few times. The rearrangement links TRBV9 to TRBJ2-3, with D unresolved. Trimming cost V 3 bases and J 4 bases, with 12 bases left between them. Per the germline V gene, CDR1 is SGDLS and CDR2 is YYNGEE. The CDR3 covers 14 residues. CDR3 nucleotides: TGTGCCAGCAGCGCCGTTTTGGCCGCAGATACGCAGTATTTT. Protein sequence: CASSAVLAADTQYF.

J is TRBJ2-1 and V is TRBV6-5; 7 nucleotides agree with TRBD1. V trimming: 5 bases; J trimming: 8 bases; junction bases outside the gene matches: 9. The CDR3 has 14 residues. Germline V gene sequence: CDR1 MNHEY, CDR2 SVGAGI. CDR3 sequence reads: CASSHTTGSDEQFF. The CDR3 DNA is TGTGCCAGCAGTCACACGACAGGGAGCGATGAGCAGTTCTTC.

The CDR3 nucleotides are TGTGCCGGGCGAGACCTGGTAGGGGCTGAAGCTTTCTTT. Translating gives CAGRDLVGAEAFF. The chain recombines TRBV7-9 with TRBJ1-1; TRBD1 might be the D (5 bases). Germline V CDR1 and CDR2: SEHNR, FQNEAQ (reference sequence). V lost 11 bases to trimming and J lost 6 bases, with 19 bases between them. The CDR3 extends over 13 amino acids. Supplemented by reference TRBV7-9 and TRBJ1-1, the full variable domain reads DTGVSQNPRHKITKRGQNVTFRCDPISEHNRLYWYRQTLGQGPEFLTYFQNEAQLEKSRLLSDRFSAERPKGSFSTLEIQRTEQGDSAMYLCAGRDLVGAEAFFGQGTRLTVV.

The chain uses TRBV7-8 and TRBJ2-2; D gene uncertain. The ends were cut back, 1 base at V and 4 bases at J, with 10 bases in the middle. Germline V lookup: CDR1 SGHVS, CDR2 FQNEAQ. The CDR3 loop spans 15 amino acids. CDR3 sequence (DNA): TGTGCCAGCAGCTTAGGCCCCGATACCACCGGGGAGCTGTTTTTT. Translating it yields CASSLGPDTTGELFF. Complete variable domain (other parts from reference TRBV7-8 and TRBJ2-2): GAGVSQSPRYKVAKRGQDVALRCDPISGHVSLFWYQQALGQGPEFLTYFQNEAQLDKSGLPSDRFFAERPEGSVSTLKIQRTQQEDSAVYLCASSLGPDTTGELFFGEGSRLTVL.

V gene TRBV7-2 combines with J gene TRBJ2-3, with a weak D call TRBD2 (6 bases). V was shortened by 4 bases and J by 6 bases, with 14 bases between the two germline ends. Per germline, CDR1 SGHTA and CDR2 FQGNSA. The CDR3 contains 14 residues. The CDR3 nucleotides are TGTGCCAGCAGCTATATGGGGGGACCCGATACGCAGTATTTT. Its protein product is CASSYMGGPDTQYF.

V usage is TRBV10-1 and J usage is TRBJ2-5; 14 bases line up with TRBD2. With 0 bases clipped from V and 3 bases from J, the junction kept 12 bases outside the gene matches. The CDR3 contains 20 residues. Germline values: CDR1 WNHNN, CDR2 SYGVQD (reference sequence). The CDR3 region is CASSESKPGLAGAGEETQYF. DNA of the CDR3: TGCGCCAGCAGTGAGTCTAAACCGGGACTAGCGGGGGCTGGGGAAGAGACCCAGTACTTC.

The V gene is TRBV6-5, the J gene TRBJ1-1; unclear D gene. Germline CDR1 and CDR2: MNHEY and SVGAGI. The CDR3 loop spans 14 amino acids. The V gene lost 2 bases and the J gene lost 4 bases, with 11 bases spanning the gap. The CDR3 loop reads CASSYLGSGTEAFF. CDR3 nucleotide sequence: TGTGCCAGCAGTTACCTGGGGTCTGGCACTGAAGCTTTCTTT.

This clone was detected once. V is TRBV15 and J is TRBJ2-3, with 7 bases fitting TRBD2. Germline CDR1 reads LNHNV; CDR2 reads YYDKDF (reference sequence). CDR3 size: 15 residues. J gave up 3 bases and V 5 bases, and 8 bases lay outside the gene matches. CDR3 sequence reads: CATSPLTGGTDTQYF. The CDR3 DNA reads as TGTGCCACCAGCCCCTTGACGGGGGGAACAGATACGCAGTATTTT.

V gene TRBV21-1 combines with J gene TRBJ1-6; TRBD1 is the table's D call, not checked against the DNA. TRBV21-1 is an annotated pseudogene. The CDR3 is made up of 17 amino acids. The CDR3 sequence is CASSSPRGSGSSSPLHF. The DNA for the CDR3 is TGTGCCAGCAGCTCCCCTAGGGGGTCAGGGTCGAGCTCACCCCTCCACTTT.

The CDR3 sequence: CASSIDLWTSGGYYNEQFF. The CDR3 DNA follows: TGTGCCAGTAGTATAGATCTATGGACTAGCGGGGGGTACTACAATGAGCAGTTCTTC. The gene calls are TRBV19 and TRBJ2-1, with TRBD2 matching over 14 bases. After removal of 0 bases from V and 3 bases from J, the junction contained 7 bases not matched to a gene. CDR1 is LNHDA, CDR2 SQIVND, per germline (reference sequence). The CDR3 covers 19 residues. The whole variable domain, remainder taken from reference TRBV19 and TRBJ2-1, is DGGITQSPKYLFRKEGQNVTLSCEQNLNHDAMYWYRQDPGQGLRLIYYSQIVNDFQKGDIAEGYSVSREKKESFPLTVTSAQKNPTAFYLCASSIDLWTSGGYYNEQFFGPGTRLTVL.

The chain uses TRBV5-1 and TRBJ1-2; D is ambiguous. The V gene lost 0 bases and the J gene lost 8 bases, with 11 bases spanning the gap. CDR1 is SGHRS and CDR2 is YFSETQ in the germline V gene. The CDR3 sequence is 13 residues long. The DNA of the CDR3 is TGCGCCAGCAGCTTGGTTCCAGGTCGAGGCTACACCTTC. It specifies CASSLVPGRGYTF.

The chain combines TRBV6-5 with TRBJ1-4; D remains ambiguous. From germline, CDR1 is MNHEY and CDR2 SVGAGI. Trimming shortened V by 5 bases and J by 6 bases, and 10 bases separated the two germline ends. CDR3 length: 13 amino acids. CDR3 region: CASSLGSHEKLFF. The CDR3 bases are TGTGCCAGCAGTCTTGGGTCTCATGAAAAACTGTTTTTT.

The CDR3 loop is CASSQSSTGVIYEQYF. The DNA for the CDR3 is TGCGCCAGCAGCCAATCATCGACAGGGGTCATCTACGAGCAGTACTTC. The chain employs TRBV4-1 and TRBJ2-7; 8 nucleotides match TRBD1. Germline trimming cut 2 bases from V and 3 bases from J; bases unmatched to any gene: 9. CDR3 length: 16 residues. Germline values: CDR1 MGHRA, CDR2 YSYEKL.

This chain uses TRBV9 with TRBJ2-3, with D perhaps matching TRBD2 (6 bases). The CDR3 loop spans 17 amino acids. The germline gives CDR1 SGDLS, CDR2 YYNGEE. Trimming left V 0 bases short and J 4 bases short, with 18 bases between. DNA of the CDR3: TGTGCCAGCAGCGTAGAGGGAGGAGCTGGGTTTGCAGATACGCAGTATTTT. Amino acids: CASSVEGGAGFADTQYF.

DNA of the CDR3: TGTGCCAGCAGCCAGATGACAGGGGATTCACCCCTCCACTTT. Its translation is CASSQMTGDSPLHF. The chain carries TRBV7-9 and TRBJ1-6; 8 bases align to TRBD1. The V and J ends lost 5 bases and 8 bases, in that order; junction bases with no gene match: 5. In germline, CDR1 is SEHNR, CDR2 FQNEAQ (reference sequence). The CDR3 covers 14 residues.

The chain links TRBV21-1 to TRBJ2-1; the table's D call, TRBD2, has no DNA check behind it. TRBV21-1 is listed as a pseudogene. CDR3 length: 18 amino acids. The CDR3: CASSRGLAGPCSYNEQFF. The CDR3 nucleotides are TGTGCCAGCAGCCGGGGACTAGCGGGGCCGTGCTCCTACAATGAGCAGTTCTTC.

The rearrangement uses TRBV29-1 and TRBJ2-1; D might be TRBD2 (5 bases). This CDR3 spans 15 amino acids. CDR1 and CDR2 from the germline V gene are SQVTM and ANQGSEA. Deletions cut 8 bases from V and 1 base from J, with 18 bases between. In DNA, the CDR3 is TGCAGCACTAAAGGGCCGGGGATATCCTACAATGAGCAGTTCTTC. Translated, it gives CSTKGPGISYNEQFF.

This clone was observed once. J is TRBJ2-7 and V is TRBV24-1, with D possibly being TRBD1 (5 bases). Trimming pared 4 bases from V and 7 bases from J, leaving 16 bases between. Germline loops: CDR1 KGHDR, CDR2 SFDVKD. The CDR3 spans 14 residues. CDR3 protein: CATSDPGFTGEQYF. DNA for the CDR3: TGTGCCACCAGTGACCCAGGGTTTACTGGGGAGCAGTACTTC.

The table lists this clone with a count of one. The CDR3 is CASSLAGVETQYF. The CDR3 DNA sequence: TGTGCCAGCAGTTTAGCGGGGGTAGAGACCCAGTACTTC. The rearrangement links TRBV12-3 or TRBV12-4 to TRBJ2-5; tentatively, D is TRBD1 or TRBD2 (5 bases each). Trimming cost V 0 bases and J 4 bases, with 6 bases left between them. This CDR3 contains 13 residues.

This clone was seen a few times. The chain joins TRBV4-2 to TRBJ2-7; weak D call: TRBD1 (6 bases). CDR3 size: 15 residues. The germline V gene has CDR1 LGHNA and CDR2 YNFKEQ. Trimming pared 2 bases from V and 2 bases from J, leaving 13 bases between. CDR3 residues: CASSQKYQGTYEQYF. CDR3 nucleotide sequence: TGTGCCAGCAGCCAAAAGTACCAGGGGACCTACGAGCAGTACTTC.

The chain is built from TRBV10-3 and TRBJ2-5, with a weak D call TRBD2 (5 bases). Germline CDR1 ENHRY, CDR2 SYGVKD. This CDR3 is 14 amino acids long. Trimming removed 2 bases from V and 4 bases from J, with 11 bases in between. The CDR3 spells CAISETSRRETQYF. The CDR3 nucleotides are TGTGCCATCAGTGAGACTAGTAGAAGAGAGACCCAGTACTTC.

This chain links TRBV7-2 with TRBJ2-7, with TRBD1 identical over 11 bases. Germline loops: CDR1 SGHTA, CDR2 FQGNSA. V shed 5 bases and J 3 bases; nucleotides not matched to a gene: 6. This CDR3 is 15 amino acids long. CDR3 sequence reads: CASSLGQGVSYEQYF. The CDR3, as DNA: TGTGCCAGCAGCCTGGGACAGGGGGTTAGCTACGAGCAGTACTTC. The full variable domain, completed using reference TRBV7-2 and TRBJ2-7, is GAGVSQSPSNKVTEKGKDVELRCDPISGHTALYWYRQSLGQGLEFLIYFQGNSAPDKSGLPSDRFSAERTGGSVSTLTIQRTQQEDSAVYLCASSLGQGVSYEQYFGPGTRLTVT.

This chain joins TRBV7-9 and TRBJ2-7; 7 bases are a match to TRBD2. There are 13 residues in the CDR3. J was trimmed by 0 bases and V by 4 bases; bases with no gene match: 0. Germline-derived CDR1 and CDR2 are SEHNR and FQNEAQ (reference sequence). CDR3 in amino acids: CASSWTSSYEQYF. The CDR3 DNA sequence: TGTGCCAGCAGCTGGACTAGCTCCTACGAGCAGTACTTC. The complete variable domain, with remaining parts taken from reference TRBV7-9 and TRBJ2-7, reads DTGVSQNPRHKITKRGQNVTFRCDPISEHNRLYWYRQTLGQGPEFLTYFQNEAQLEKSRLLSDRFSAERPKGSFSTLEIQRTEQGDSAMYLCASSWTSSYEQYFGPGTRLTVT.

This clone has just a few counts. The gene calls are TRBV4-1 and TRBJ2-1, with D maybe TRBD1 (5 bases). V lost 4 bases and J lost 4, with 14 bases in between. This CDR3 is built from 15 residues. Germline V gene data show CDR1 as MGHRA and CDR2 as YSYEKL. CDR3 protein: CASSLLAQGYNEQFF. In DNA form, the CDR3 reads TGCGCCAGCAGCCTCTTGGCTCAGGGTTACAATGAGCAGTTCTTC.

The chain employs TRBV10-3 and TRBJ2-1; 11 nucleotides line up with TRBD2. Trimming took 2 bases from V and 7 from J; bases not matched to a gene: 10. CDR1 and CDR2 (germline): ENHRY, SYGVKD. This CDR3 has 17 amino acids. In DNA, the CDR3 is TGTGCCATCAGTGAGCCCTTTAGCGGGGGGGCCATGAATGAGCAGTTCTTC. This gives the protein CAISEPFSGGAMNEQFF.